Following are 20 T cell receptor beta chains from one sample sequenced in a study of blood T cell repertoires in COVID-19. Some clones are missing from TCRdb's copy, which holds only in-frame ones; the method was immunoSEQ multiplex PCR. The sample lists roughly 250,000 clones; more than 75% were seen once. The sample comprised PBMCs or T cells enriched from blood (not recorded which). These receptors all stem from a woman in her 40s with acute COVID-19.

The chain links TRBV9 to TRBJ2-3; D is perhaps TRBD2 (7 bases). The CDR3 has 15 amino acids. Trimming took off 0 bases at V and 5 bases at J, with 13 bases between the two ends. CDR1 and CDR2 from the germline V gene are SGDLS and YYNGEE. The CDR3 loop is CASSVAGGARDTQYF. CDR3 DNA sequence: TGTGCCAGCAGCGTAGCTGGGGGGGCCAGAGATACGCAGTATTTT.

This clone was seen more than once but under ten times. The chain combines TRBV19 with TRBJ1-1, with D maybe TRBD1 (5 bases). Germline assignment: CDR1 LNHDA and CDR2 SQIVND (reference sequence). The V end was cut by 5 bases, the J end by 1 base, with 14 bases between. The CDR3 sequence is 15 residues long. CDR3 in amino acids: CASSLLRGKNTEAFF. DNA for the CDR3: TGTGCCAGTAGTCTCCTTAGGGGTAAGAACACTGAAGCTTTCTTT.

In nucleotides, the CDR3 is TGTGCCAGCAGCTGGAACTATCGACTAGCCTACAATGAGCAGTTCTTC. This encodes CASSWNYRLAYNEQFF. The rearrangement joins TRBV5-8 to TRBJ2-1, with D tentatively TRBD2 (6 bases). V gave up 3 bases and J gave up 2 bases, with 15 bases separating them. CDR1 and CDR2 (germline): SGHTS, YDEGEE. CDR3 length: 16 amino acids.

This rearrangement joins TRBV19 to TRBJ2-2, with 10 bases matching TRBD1. CDR1 is LNHDA, CDR2 SQIVND, per germline (reference sequence). The CDR3 loop spans 15 amino acids. V lost 5 bases to trimming and J lost 1 base; unmatched junction nucleotides: 1. The CDR3 region is CASSRTGGNTGELFF. The CDR3 DNA reads as TGTGCCAGTAGTCGGACAGGGGGGAACACCGGGGAGCTGTTTTTT.

This chain uses TRBV4-2 with TRBJ1-1, with 9 bases identical to TRBD1. CDR1 is LGHNA, CDR2 YNFKEQ, per germline. The V and J ends lost 2 bases and 2 bases, in that order; junction bases with no gene match: 9. CDR3 length: 17 amino acids. The DNA of the CDR3 is TGTGCCAGCAGCCAACCCGGACAGGGGCGAACCAACACTGAAGCTTTCTTT. It yields the protein CASSQPGQGRTNTEAFF.

The chain combines TRBV7-9 with TRBJ2-7; D unresolved. Germline V gives CDR1 SEHNR, CDR2 FQNEAQ (reference sequence). This CDR3 contains 13 residues. V gave up 1 base and J gave up 2 bases, with 6 bases separating them. The DNA for the CDR3 is TGTGCCAGCAGCTTAGACTTGACCTACGAGCAGTACTTC. Protein product: CASSLDLTYEQYF.

The chain joins TRBV28 to TRBJ2-7, with TRBD1 matching over 11 bases. V dropped 6 bases and J dropped 5; count of bases not matched to a gene: 15. This CDR3 has 17 amino acids. The germline CDR1 and CDR2 sequences are MDHEN and SYDVKM. CDR3 nucleotides: TGTGCCAGCAGACACCGGGGACAGGGGGTACTTATCAACGAGCAGTACTTC. It encodes CASRHRGQGVLINEQYF.

This chain links TRBV7-2 with TRBJ2-3; 8 bases match TRBD2. Per the germline V gene, CDR1 is SGHTA and CDR2 is FQGNSA. The V segment lost 2 bases and the J segment 2 bases; nucleotides outside the gene matches: 9. The CDR3 extends over 17 amino acids. CDR3 region: CASSLWVVREDTDTQYF. The DNA for the CDR3 is TGTGCCAGCAGCTTATGGGTTGTGCGGGAGGACACAGATACGCAGTATTTT.

This clone was seen only once. The CDR3 loop is CASSQDLKNIQYF. For the CDR3, the DNA is TGTGCCAGCAGCCAAGATCTCAAAAACATTCAGTACTTC. The chain couples TRBV14 to TRBJ2-4; D uncertain. The germline gives CDR1 SGHDN, CDR2 FVKESK. V lost 0 bases, J lost 3 bases, and 3 bases lay in between. The CDR3 runs 13 residues.

The chain uses TRBV28 and TRBJ2-7; D is ambiguous. This CDR3 spans 11 amino acids. V lost 5 bases to trimming and J lost 4 bases, with 6 bases between them. CDR1 and CDR2 (germline): MDHEN, SYDVKM. CDR3 amino acids: CASSLRYEQYF. CDR3 DNA: TGTGCCAGCAGTCTAAGATACGAGCAGTACTTC.

This chain links TRBV6-2 or TRBV6-3 with TRBJ2-7; a weak D match, TRBD2 (6 bases). This CDR3 comprises 13 residues. Germline loops: CDR1 MNHEY, CDR2 SVGEGT. The V end was cut by 2 bases, the J end by 3 bases, with 8 bases between. The chain's CDR3 is CASSYGTFYEQYF. The CDR3 coding sequence is TGTGCCAGCAGTTACGGGACTTTCTACGAGCAGTACTTC.

CDR3 amino acids: CASSPGEEDLYEQYF. DNA for the CDR3: TGTGCCAGTAGTCCCGGGGAAGAAGACCTCTACGAGCAGTACTTC. This chain links TRBV19 with TRBJ2-7, with D possibly matching TRBD2 (5 bases). Germline V gene sequence: CDR1 LNHDA, CDR2 SQIVND (reference sequence). The CDR3 is 15 amino acids. With 5 bases removed from V and 3 bases from J, the gap between germline ends came to 17 bases.

V usage is TRBV5-6 and J usage is TRBJ2-7, with a possible D match to TRBD2 (6 bases). CDR3 length: 15 residues. Germline assignment: CDR1 SGHDT and CDR2 YYEEEE. V was cut by 5 bases and J by 2 bases, with 17 bases left in between. Here the CDR3 reads CASRRDGEATYEQYF. In DNA form, the CDR3 reads TGTGCCAGCAGGAGGGACGGGGAGGCCACCTACGAGCAGTACTTC.

V gene TRBV4-1 combines with J gene TRBJ2-7, with TRBD2 identical over 11 bases. The CDR3 runs 16 residues. Germline trimming cut 4 bases from V and 8 bases from J; bases unmatched to any gene: 13. The germline V gene has CDR1 MGHRA and CDR2 YSYEKL. CDR3 sequence (DNA): TGCGCCAGCAGCCTCCAAGGGGCTAGCGGGGGGACTAAGCAGTACTTC. Protein: CASSLQGASGGTKQYF.

The chain combines TRBV4-3 with TRBJ2-1; D unresolved. The CDR3 is 13 residues long. V lost 4 bases to trimming and J lost 13 bases, with 17 bases between them. The germline CDR1 and CDR2 sequences are LGHNA and YSLEER. CDR3 sequence reads: CASSPPPILSQFF. The CDR3 region has the DNA TGCGCCAGCAGCCCCCCCCCTATTCTTAGCCAGTTCTTC.

The chain links TRBV11-1 to TRBJ1-2; D is uncertain. This CDR3 comprises 13 residues. The germline V and J ends were trimmed by 5 bases and 3 bases, with 10 bases remaining between them. Per the germline V gene, CDR1 is SGHAT and CDR2 is FQDESV (reference sequence). CDR3 residues: CASSPTSYYGYTF. The CDR3 nucleotides are TGTGCCAGCAGCCCGACAAGTTACTATGGCTACACCTTC.

The rearrangement links TRBV7-9 to TRBJ2-1; possibly TRBD2 for D (6 bases). Trimming removed 5 bases at V and 0 bases at J, with 20 bases between. CDR3 size: 18 residues. Germline CDR1 reads SEHNR; CDR2 reads FQNEAQ (reference sequence). Here the CDR3 reads CASSPRAGLLSSYNEQFF. The DNA of the CDR3 is TGTGCCAGCAGCCCCCGGGCGGGACTCCTGAGCTCCTACAATGAGCAGTTCTTC. Full variable domain (remainder filled in from reference TRBV7-9 and TRBJ2-1): DTGVSQNPRHKITKRGQNVTFRCDPISEHNRLYWYRQTLGQGPEFLTYFQNEAQLEKSRLLSDRFSAERPKGSFSTLEIQRTEQGDSAMYLCASSPRAGLLSSYNEQFFGPGTRLTVL.

The V gene is TRBV6-5, the J gene TRBJ2-1; 11 bases map to TRBD2. Germline V gene sequence: CDR1 MNHEY, CDR2 SVGAGI. Trimming took 6 bases from V and 9 from J; bases not matched to a gene: 10. The CDR3 contains 15 residues. The CDR3, as DNA: TGTGCCAGCAGCTCGCTAGCGGGAGGTTTTACTGAGCAGTTCTTC. It is translated as CASSSLAGGFTEQFF.

The rearrangement uses TRBV6-6 and TRBJ2-3; 7 bases are shared with TRBD2. The CDR3 is made up of 15 amino acids. Germline V gene lookup returns CDR1 MNHNY and CDR2 SVGAGI (reference sequence). V trimming: 6 bases; J trimming: 5 bases; junction bases outside the gene matches: 11. The CDR3 loop is CASSAGEPRKDTQYF. The CDR3 DNA is TGTGCCAGCAGCGCGGGAGAGCCCCGTAAAGATACGCAGTATTTT.

This clone has more than one count but fewer than ten. The chain employs TRBV5-1 and TRBJ1-5, with 9 bases matching TRBD1. CDR1 is SGHRS, CDR2 YFSETQ, per germline. Trimming took 4 bases from V and 7 from J; bases not matched to a gene: 9. CDR3 length: 15 residues. The CDR3 DNA reads TGCGCCAGCAGCGAACAGGGGGCGCAAGAACAGCCCCAGCATTTT. Translated: CASSEQGAQEQPQHF.